Presented here are 17 T cell receptor beta chains from one specimen sequenced in a study of beta chain features in type 1 diabetes (dated by TCRdb to about 2018). The receptor library was made with the immunoSEQ multiplex PCR assay. The High Capacity cDNA Reverse Transcription Kit was used to reverse transcribe all of the isolated RNA, meaning that expressed TCRB transcripts were what got sequenced. TCRdb holds this immuneACCESS table with in-frame rearrangements only. Some clones are missing; in checked studies, unresolved V genes explain under half, and the rest has no known cause. The sample table shows 200,000 to 250,000 clones, and roughly 10% are seen once. 1% to 1.5% of the sample rests with the top ten. Material: central memory CD4+ T cells from blood. Source of these receptors: a man between 18 and 29 years old in good health.

There are many counts of this clone. This chain connects TRBV29-1 to TRBJ2-1; the match to TRBD2 covers 15 bases. Germline V gene lookup returns CDR1 SQVTM and CDR2 ANQGSEA. The V and J ends lost 5 bases and 8 bases, in that order; junction bases with no gene match: 7. The CDR3 is 15 residues long. CDR3 DNA sequence: TGCAGCGTTACGGGACTAGCGGGAGGACGGGATGAGCAGTTCTTC. Its protein is CSVTGLAGGRDEQFF.

This clone came up a few times. The chain links TRBV28 to TRBJ2-3, with 12 bases that match TRBD2. The germline CDR1 and CDR2 sequences are MDHEN and SYDVKM. The CDR3 consists of 19 residues. J lost 5 bases, V lost 2 bases, and 14 bases had no gene match. As DNA, the CDR3 is TGTGCCAGCAGTTTAGGATGGCAGCTCCTAGCGGGAGGGAGAGATACGCAGTATTTT. It is translated as CASSLGWQLLAGGRDTQYF.

J is TRBJ2-2 and V is TRBV21-1. TRBV21-1 is classified as a pseudogene. The CDR3 runs to 15 residues. CDR3 protein: CASSLRDGNTGELFF. The CDR3, as DNA: TGTGCCAGCAGCCTCCGGGACGGGAACACCGGGGAGCTGTTTTTT.

The V call is TRBV2, the J call TRBJ2-3; 12 bases agree with TRBD2. Losses at the gene ends were 4 bases for V and 1 base for J; bases not matched to a gene: 0. The length of the CDR3 is 15 residues. Germline CDR1 reads SNHLY; CDR2 reads FYNNEI. CDR3 bases: TGTGCCAGCAGTGGACTAGCGGGGGGCACAGATACGCAGTATTTT. Residues: CASSGLAGGTDTQYF.

The chain combines TRBV6-1 with TRBJ2-7; TRBD2 matches 7 bases. This CDR3 is built from 15 residues. Germline V CDR1 and CDR2: MNHNS, SASEGT. With V trimmed by 2 bases and J by 3 bases, 7 bases remained unmatched. The CDR3 DNA reads TGTGCCAGCAGTGAATCGCTAGCGGTTTTCTACGAGCAGTACTTC. Translating gives CASSESLAVFYEQYF.

This clone occurred a few times. With only one base between it and a far larger clone, this is likely a read error. The V gene is TRBV28, the J gene TRBJ2-6; D might be TRBD2 (6 bases). There are 15 residues in the CDR3. Germline lookup yields CDR1 MDHEN and CDR2 SYDVKM. This CDR3 reads CASSPRGIGANGLTF. The CDR3 nucleotides read TGTGCCAGCAGTCCCCGGGGGATTGGGGCCAACGGCCTGACTTTC.

This clone has just a few counts. The rearrangement joins TRBV30 to TRBJ1-5; D is perhaps TRBD1 (5 bases). The CDR3 runs 13 residues. V lost 4 bases to trimming and J lost 4 bases, with 11 bases between them. Germline V gene data show CDR1 as GTSNPN and CDR2 as SVGIG (reference sequence). Here the CDR3 reads CAWKAGFNQPQHF. In DNA form, the CDR3 reads TGTGCCTGGAAGGCAGGGTTTAATCAGCCCCAGCATTTT.

A word on this clone: This specimen includes other DNA sequences encoding the same CDR3. The chain links TRBV10-3 to TRBJ1-4; D perhaps matches TRBD1 (6 bases). This CDR3 contains 15 residues. Germline-derived CDR1 and CDR2 are ENHRY and SYGVKD. The germline V and J ends were trimmed by 0 bases and 7 bases, with 12 bases remaining between them. The CDR3 loop is CAISESTGGGEKLFF. The CDR3 DNA is TGTGCCATCAGTGAGTCGACAGGAGGGGGTGAAAAACTGTTTTTT.

Regarding this clone: An end of the junction differs from the germline gene, which may be a read error. This chain joins TRBV6-1 and TRBJ2-5, with TRBD2 identical over 7 bases. This CDR3 contains 14 residues. Germline CDR1 MNHNS, CDR2 SASEGT. The CDR3 is CAISLTSAQETQYF. Here the CDR3 DNA reads TGTGCCATCAGTCTTACTAGCGCACAAGAGACCCAGTACTTC.

CDR3 bases: TGTGCCATCAACTCCGGTCCTAACACCGGGGAGCTGTTTTTT. Residues: CAINSGPNTGELFF. The chain couples TRBV6-5 to TRBJ2-2; D not resolved. The V end lost 10 bases, the J end lost 2 bases, and 14 bases lay between the germline ends. Germline lookup yields CDR1 MNHEY and CDR2 SVGAGI. This CDR3 contains 14 residues.

This clone was seen a few times. The chain uses TRBV19 and TRBJ2-1; 7 bases agree with TRBD2. Germline V lookup: CDR1 LNHDA, CDR2 SQIVND (reference sequence). This CDR3 has 14 amino acids. The V segment lost 4 bases and the J segment 8 bases; nucleotides outside the gene matches: 8. The CDR3 sequence: CASSNGGSWYEQFF. The CDR3 nucleotides read TGTGCCAGTAGTAACGGCGGGAGTTGGTATGAGCAGTTCTTC.

V is TRBV4-1 and J is TRBJ2-3; 8 bases are a match to TRBD2. The germline V gene encodes CDR1 MGHRA and CDR2 YSYEKL. V lost 4 bases to trimming and J lost 2 bases; unmatched junction nucleotides: 2. This CDR3 comprises 14 residues. This chain's CDR3 is CASSRGRHTDTQYF. DNA of the CDR3: TGCGCCAGCAGCCGCGGGAGGCACACAGATACGCAGTATTTT.

This clone has more than one count but fewer than ten. The V gene is TRBV6-6, the J gene TRBJ2-5; D is unclear. In germline, CDR1 is MNHNY, CDR2 SVGAGI (reference sequence). The CDR3 length is 13 residues. V lost 0 bases, J lost 5 bases, and 7 bases lay in between. CDR3 in amino acids: CASSYSPGETQYF. CDR3 in DNA: TGTGCCAGCAGTTACTCGCCGGGCGAGACCCAGTACTTC.

The chain combines TRBV30 with TRBJ1-4, with 8 bases lining up with TRBD1. Trimming removed 2 bases from V and 17 bases from J; junction bases left unmatched: 10. Germline V CDR1 and CDR2: GTSNPN, SVGIG (reference sequence). The CDR3 is 12 residues long. CDR3 nucleotide sequence: TGTGCCTGGAGTCTCAGGGGGCCAGGACATTTTTTT. It is translated as CAWSLRGPGHFF.

This sequence joins TRBV10-3 and TRBJ2-1; TRBD2 is a possible D gene (5 bases). Between the trimmed V and J ends, which lost 3 bases and 1 base, there was a span of 10 bases. This CDR3 has 15 residues. Germline CDR1 reads ENHRY; CDR2 reads SYGVKD. In nucleotides, the CDR3 is TGTGCCATCAGTGATCGGGGTGCTTCCTACAATGAGCAGTTCTTC. Its translation: CAISDRGASYNEQFF.

The V gene is TRBV2, the J gene TRBJ2-5; D is possibly TRBD1 (6 bases). This CDR3 is 13 amino acids long. Germline CDR1 SNHLY, CDR2 FYNNEI. The germline V and J ends were trimmed by 8 bases and 5 bases, with 15 bases remaining between them. As DNA, the CDR3 is TGTGCCAGCGCCTATGCAGGGGAGGAGACCCAGTACTTC. It is translated as CASAYAGEETQYF. Supplemented by reference TRBV2 and TRBJ2-5, the full variable domain reads EPEVTQTPSHQVTQMGQEVILRCVPISNHLYFYWYRQILGQKVEFLVSFYNNEISEKSEIFDDQFSVERPDGSNFTLKIRSTKLEDSAMYFCASAYAGEETQYFGPGTRLLVL.

The V and J genes are TRBV10-3 and TRBJ2-6; no definite D call. Germline-derived CDR1 and CDR2 are ENHRY and SYGVKD. The CDR3 consists of 15 residues. The ends were cut back, 2 bases at V and 4 bases at J, with 9 bases in the middle. CDR3 bases: TGTGCCATCAGTGAGGGCGGTACCGGGGCCAACGTCCTGACTTTC. Residues: CAISEGGTGANVLTF.